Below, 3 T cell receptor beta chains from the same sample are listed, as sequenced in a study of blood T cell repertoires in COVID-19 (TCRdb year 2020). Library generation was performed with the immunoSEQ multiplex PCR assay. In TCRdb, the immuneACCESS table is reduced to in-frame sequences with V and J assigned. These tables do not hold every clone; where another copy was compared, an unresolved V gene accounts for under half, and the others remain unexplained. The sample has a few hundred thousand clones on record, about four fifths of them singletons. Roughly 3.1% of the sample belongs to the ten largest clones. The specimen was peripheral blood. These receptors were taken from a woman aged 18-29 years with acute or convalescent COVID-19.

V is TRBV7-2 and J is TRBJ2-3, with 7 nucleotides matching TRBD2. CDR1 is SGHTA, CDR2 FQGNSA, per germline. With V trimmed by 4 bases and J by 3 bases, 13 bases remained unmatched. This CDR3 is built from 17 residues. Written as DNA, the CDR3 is TGTGCCAGCAGCTCGATTGGGTGGGAGGGCATAACAGATACGCAGTATTTT. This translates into CASSSIGWEGITDTQYF.

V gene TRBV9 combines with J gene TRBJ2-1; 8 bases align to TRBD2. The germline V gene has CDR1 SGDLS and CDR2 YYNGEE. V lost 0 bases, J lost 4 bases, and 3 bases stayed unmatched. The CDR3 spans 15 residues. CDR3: CASSVELAAYNEQFF. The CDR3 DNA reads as TGTGCCAGCAGCGTAGAACTAGCGGCATACAATGAGCAGTTCTTC.

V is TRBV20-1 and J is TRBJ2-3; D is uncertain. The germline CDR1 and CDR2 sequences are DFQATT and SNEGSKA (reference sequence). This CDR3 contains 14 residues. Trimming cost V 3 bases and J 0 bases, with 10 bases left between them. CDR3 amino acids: CSASRSSSTDTQYF. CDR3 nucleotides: TGCAGTGCTAGTCGCAGTTCTAGCACAGATACGCAGTATTTT.